Presented here are 17 T cell receptor beta chains from one specimen sequenced in a study of identical twins. TCRdb recomputed calls from the 5' RACE reads with MiXCR, one row per CDR3 protein. The sample lists under 300,000 distinct CDR3 sequences, about 12% occurring once. The sample was also linked to a second study, of yellow fever vaccine responses in identical twins.

What was sequenced was memory (CD45RO+) T cells sorted from blood. Receptor source: a woman under 30 in good health.

This clonotype has more than one count but fewer than ten. The chain joins TRBV10-3 to TRBJ1-2, with D perhaps matching TRBD1 (5 bases). Germline V gene lookup returns CDR1 ENHRY and CDR2 SYGVKD. The CDR3 totals 14 residues. Trimming removed 2 bases at V and 5 bases at J, with 12 bases between. The DNA for the CDR3 is TGTGCCATCAGTGAGCAAGGGCAGGGTTATGGCTACACCTTC. Protein product: CAISEQGQGYGYTF.

CDR3: CASSLGSHGNEQFF. The DNA for the CDR3 is TGTGCCAGCAGCTTAGGTAGTCATGGTAATGAGCAGTTCTTC. The rearrangement links TRBV7-2 to TRBJ2-1; no definite D call. The CDR3 length is 14 residues. In germline, CDR1 is SGHTA, CDR2 FQGNSA. V was pared by 1 base and J by 7 bases, with 11 bases between.

The table lists this clonotype with many counts. This chain links TRBV14 with TRBJ2-7; 7 nucleotides line up with TRBD1. There are 14 residues in the CDR3. V lost 3 bases and J lost 3; bases outside the gene matches: 5. Germline lookup yields CDR1 SGHDN and CDR2 FVKESK. In DNA, the CDR3 is TGTGCCAGCAGCCAGCGTAGGGGGCTCTACGAGCAGTACTTC. Amino acids: CASSQRRGLYEQYF.

The chain has TRBV3-1 and TRBJ2-3; TRBD2 agrees at 13 bases. Germline CDR1 LGHDT, CDR2 YNNKEL (reference sequence). Germline trimming cut 8 bases from V and 4 bases from J; bases unmatched to any gene: 6. This CDR3 is 15 amino acids long. Here the CDR3 DNA reads TGTGCCAGCTCACCGGGACTAGCGGGGTCAGATACGCAGTATTTT. Protein sequence: CASSPGLAGSDTQYF.

This clonotype has just a few counts. The CDR3 is CASSQDWLAFSYNEQFF. CDR3 nucleotide sequence: TGCGCCAGCAGCCAAGATTGGCTAGCGTTCTCCTACAATGAGCAGTTCTTC. The chain recombines TRBV4-3 with TRBJ2-1, with D perhaps matching TRBD2 (6 bases). The ends were cut back, 0 bases at V and 0 bases at J, with 12 bases in the middle. This CDR3 is built from 17 residues. Germline-derived CDR1 and CDR2 are LGHNA and YSLEER.

V is TRBV20-1 and J is TRBJ1-2, with TRBD1 matching over 12 bases. J gave up 8 bases and V 3 bases, and 16 bases lay outside the gene matches. Germline V gene lookup returns CDR1 DFQATT and CDR2 SNEGSKA (reference sequence). The CDR3 has 17 amino acids. This CDR3 is CSASQVPGQGAGSGYTF. The DNA for the CDR3 is TGCAGTGCTAGCCAAGTACCGGGACAGGGGGCAGGCAGCGGCTACACCTTC.

J is TRBJ2-7 and V is TRBV29-1, with D tentatively TRBD2 (6 bases). This CDR3 comprises 16 residues. Per germline, CDR1 SQVTM and CDR2 ANQGSEA. CDR3 protein: CTPGIGARGLSYEQYF. CDR3 in DNA: TGCACCCCGGGGATTGGGGCCCGGGGGTTGTCCTACGAGCAGTACTTC.

The rearrangement uses TRBV29-1 and TRBJ2-3; TRBD2 aligns across 9 bases. V dropped 6 bases and J dropped 1; count of bases not matched to a gene: 11. This CDR3 region has 16 residues. Germline V lookup: CDR1 SQVTM, CDR2 ANQGSEA. The CDR3: CSVEKAGGYGTDTQYF. CDR3 in DNA: TGCAGCGTAGAAAAAGCGGGAGGTTACGGCACAGATACGCAGTATTTT.

This clonotype was detected once. This chain links TRBV24-1 with TRBJ2-2, with a weak D call TRBD1 (6 bases). The length of the CDR3 is 17 residues. Germline assignment: CDR1 KGHDR and CDR2 SFDVKD. V dropped 9 bases and J dropped 3 bases, with 22 bases sitting between them. CDR3 loop: CATLRVVRRTDTGELFF. Written as DNA, the CDR3 is TGTGCCACCCTACGAGTGGTAAGACGGACAGACACCGGGGAGCTGTTTTTT.

Only a few counts were recorded for this clonotype. The gene calls are TRBV6-5 and TRBJ2-1; no reliable D call. Germline lookup yields CDR1 MNHEY and CDR2 SVGAGI. This CDR3 region has 15 residues. V shed 0 bases and J shed 8 bases, with 14 bases lying between them. CDR3 sequence reads: CASSYSTYSTHEQFF. CDR3 nucleotide sequence: TGTGCCAGCAGTTACTCTACGTACAGTACCCATGAGCAGTTCTTC.

The genes are TRBV12-3 or TRBV12-4 and TRBJ1-1; no definite D call. This CDR3 has 14 amino acids. The ends were cut back, 7 bases at V and 3 bases at J, with 15 bases in the middle. In nucleotides, the CDR3 is TGTGCCAGCACTCATCGGGTTGGGGACACTGAAGCTTTCTTT. Protein product: CASTHRVGDTEAFF.

The chain is built from TRBV20-1 and TRBJ2-1; TRBD2 is a possible D gene (6 bases). Germline V gene sequence: CDR1 DFQATT, CDR2 SNEGSKA (reference sequence). This CDR3 spans 14 amino acids. V lost 5 bases, J lost 3 bases, and 14 bases lay in between. Written as DNA, the CDR3 is TGCAGTGCTGAACGCCGGGACTTCTACAATGAGCAGTTCTTC. It is translated as CSAERRDFYNEQFF.

The sample holds many counts of this clonotype. The chain carries TRBV5-1 and TRBJ1-6; D gene uncertain. The V end was cut by 2 bases, the J end by 7 bases, with 16 bases between. The CDR3 totals 16 residues. CDR1 is SGHRS, CDR2 YFSETQ, per germline. Written as DNA, the CDR3 is TGCGCCAGCAGCTTCTCAACGACGCATACGAATTCACCCCTCCACTTT. Amino acid sequence: CASSFSTTHTNSPLHF.

V usage is TRBV12-3 or TRBV12-4 and J usage is TRBJ1-2, with 8 bases lining up with TRBD1. The V segment lost 3 bases and the J segment 2 bases; nucleotides outside the gene matches: 5. The CDR3 consists of 15 residues. CDR3 sequence reads: CASSFDGTGNYGYTF. Here the CDR3 DNA reads TGTGCCAGCAGTTTCGATGGGACAGGCAACTATGGCTACACCTTC.

The chain has TRBV28 and TRBJ2-7; TRBD2 aligns across 12 bases. Looked up from germline, CDR1 is MDHEN and CDR2 is SYDVKM. The CDR3 runs 16 residues. V lost 3 bases, J lost 3 bases, and 6 bases stayed unmatched. CDR3 sequence: CASSFSRLAGVYEQYF. The CDR3 region has the DNA TGTGCCAGCAGTTTTTCCAGACTAGCGGGAGTCTACGAGCAGTACTTC.

The chain recombines TRBV7-2 with TRBJ1-1; unclear D gene. This CDR3 has 11 amino acids. Trimming removed 1 base from V and 8 bases from J, with 5 bases in between. Per germline, CDR1 SGHTA and CDR2 FQGNSA. The CDR3 DNA reads as TGTGCCAGCAGCTTAGTGGGGGAAGCTTTCTTT. Its protein product is CASSLVGEAFF. Looking up the rest from reference TRBV7-2 and TRBJ1-1 gives the full variable domain: GAGVSQSPSNKVTEKGKDVELRCDPISGHTALYWYRQSLGQGLEFLIYFQGNSAPDKSGLPSDRFSAERTGGSVSTLTIQRTQQEDSAVYLCASSLVGEAFFGQGTRLTVV.

This clonotype was seen a handful of times. V and J are TRBV28 and TRBJ2-1, with TRBD1 identical over 7 bases. Germline assignment: CDR1 MDHEN and CDR2 SYDVKM. This CDR3 has 15 amino acids. The trim removed 5 bases at V and 7 bases at J, leaving 11 bases unmatched. CDR3 bases: TGTGCCAGCAGTCCCGCCGGGACAGAAAAGAATGAGCAGTTCTTC. Its protein is CASSPAGTEKNEQFF.